The next 31 T cell receptor beta chains were all read from a single sample in a study of T cells after yellow fever vaccination. TCRdb ran MiXCR on the 5' RACE reads and lists one entry per CDR3 protein. Found here are about 25,000 distinct CDR3 sequences, about 3.2% of them singletons; the top ten hold 0.75% to 1%. The material was PBMCs, either bulk or a sorted T-cell subset (CD4+, CD8+, memory, or dextramer-sorted; not recorded which), obtained roughly seven weeks after the first yellow fever vaccination. All receptors come from a man between 18 and 29 years old who received the YFV17D yellow fever vaccine.

This clonotype has at least ten counts. V usage is TRBV20-1 and J usage is TRBJ1-4; D is unresolved. Germline loops: CDR1 DFQATT, CDR2 SNEGSKA (reference sequence). This CDR3 spans 14 amino acids. Trimming stripped 3 bases from V and 8 bases from J, with 16 bases between. In DNA form, the CDR3 reads TGCAGTGCTAGGGCCGGGGTCTTGGAGGAAAAACTGTTTTTT. Translated, it gives CSARAGVLEEKLFF.

Many counts were recorded for this clonotype. The V and J genes are TRBV2 and TRBJ2-2; D not resolved. The CDR3 contains 12 residues. V was clipped by 5 bases and J by 1 base, with 2 bases between them. The germline CDR1 and CDR2 sequences are SNHLY and FYNNEI. CDR3 sequence (DNA): TGTGCCAGCAGTCGGAACACCGGGGAGCTGTTTTTT. Amino acids: CASSRNTGELFF.

This clonotype was detected ten times or more. J is TRBJ1-6 and V is TRBV6-5; D is undetermined. V lost 0 bases and J 5 bases, leaving 8 bases between the germline ends. Germline loops: CDR1 MNHEY, CDR2 SVGAGI. CDR3 size: 15 residues. CDR3 nucleotides: TGTGCCAGCAGTTACTCGTGGACCCATAATTCACCCCTCCACTTT. Encoded protein: CASSYSWTHNSPLHF.

This clonotype appeared many times. This rearrangement joins TRBV3-1 to TRBJ2-3; D not certain. This CDR3 is 11 amino acids long. Trimming stripped 2 bases from V and 6 bases from J, with 3 bases between. Germline V gene data show CDR1 as LGHDT and CDR2 as YNNKEL (reference sequence). The CDR3 here is CASSQMDTQYF. The CDR3 nucleotides are TGTGCCAGCAGCCAAATGGATACGCAGTATTTT.

By its share, this clonotype is medium-sized. The rearrangement links TRBV5-6 to TRBJ2-3, with a possible D match to TRBD1 (5 bases). The germline gives CDR1 SGHDT, CDR2 YYEEEE. V was cut by 0 bases and J by 10 bases, with 9 bases left in between. This CDR3 is built from 12 residues. CDR3 DNA sequence: TGTGCCAGCAGCTTGGCCAGGGCAGCGCAGTATTTT. Protein: CASSLARAAQYF.

This clonotype was counted ten times or more. The chain recombines TRBV11-2 with TRBJ2-1; D remains unclear. V lost 0 bases and J 14 bases, leaving 17 bases between the germline ends. Germline CDR1 is SGHAT and CDR2 is FQNNGV. The CDR3 is 14 amino acids. In DNA form, the CDR3 reads TGTGCCAGCAGCTTAGACCCCCTCAGTGGTCGTGAGTTCTTC. Encoded protein: CASSLDPLSGREFF. Together with reference TRBV11-2 and TRBJ2-1, the CDR3 gives the full variable domain: EAGVAQSPRYKIIEKRQSVAFWCNPISGHATLYWYQQILGQGPKLLIQFQNNGVVDDSQLPKDRFSAERLKGVDSTLKIQPAKLEDSAVYLCASSLDPLSGREFFGPGTRLTVL.

This clonotype was found many times. The chain employs TRBV20-1 and TRBJ2-1, with 8 bases identical to TRBD2. J lost 4 bases, V lost 1 base, and 12 bases had no gene match. Germline-derived CDR1 and CDR2 are DFQATT and SNEGSKA (reference sequence). The CDR3 is 17 amino acids. In nucleotides, the CDR3 is TGCAGTGCTAGAGCGGACGTCGGGGGGGGGCTTTACAATGAGCAGTTCTTC. Protein: CSARADVGGGLYNEQFF.

This clonotype was recorded at least ten times. The DNA for the CDR3 is TGTGCCAGCAGCGCCGCAACAGCAGGGTGGAATTCACCCCTCCACTTT. Its translation: CASSAATAGWNSPLHF. The chain is built from TRBV5-8 and TRBJ1-6, with a possible D match to TRBD1 (5 bases). Trimming removed 4 bases at V and 7 bases at J, with 18 bases between. CDR1 is SGHTS, CDR2 YDEGEE, per germline. The length of the CDR3 is 16 residues.

Ten or more counts support this clonotype. The chain couples TRBV2 to TRBJ1-6; D is unresolved. This CDR3 has 13 amino acids. The V end was cut by 1 base, the J end by 6 bases, with 4 bases between. Per germline, CDR1 SNHLY and CDR2 FYNNEI. For the CDR3, the DNA is TGTGCCAGCAGTGAAGTGTCTAATTCACCCCTCCACTTT. The encoded protein is CASSEVSNSPLHF.

This clonotype occurred many times. This rearrangement joins TRBV19 to TRBJ2-1; tentative D call: TRBD2 (5 bases). Germline V gene lookup returns CDR1 LNHDA and CDR2 SQIVND (reference sequence). CDR3 size: 15 residues. V lost 7 bases to trimming and J lost 4 bases, with 17 bases between them. CDR3 loop: CASTPRGMGYNEQFF. CDR3 sequence (DNA): TGTGCCAGTACCCCCCGGGGAATGGGGTACAATGAGCAGTTCTTC.

This clonotype was observed at least ten times. The chain combines TRBV5-6 with TRBJ1-2, with D possibly TRBD1 on 5 matching bases. Between the trimmed V and J ends, which lost 9 bases and 5 bases, there was a span of 20 bases. Germline values: CDR1 SGHDT, CDR2 YYEEEE. CDR3 size: 14 residues. The CDR3 nucleotides read TGTGCCACCGGCAGGGACCTCTCGGGTTATGGCTACACCTTC. Translating gives CATGRDLSGYGYTF.

At least ten counts were recorded for this clonotype. The V gene is TRBV7-2, the J gene TRBJ1-6; possibly TRBD1 for D (5 bases). The germline V gene has CDR1 SGHTA and CDR2 FQGNSA. The CDR3 sequence is 16 residues long. V shed 8 bases and J shed 0 bases, with 14 bases lying between them. In nucleotides, the CDR3 is TGTGCCAGCGCCATGGGGGGGAGCTCCTATAATTCACCCCTCCACTTT. It encodes CASAMGGSSYNSPLHF.

This clonotype has a count of ten or more. The genes are TRBV18 and TRBJ2-3; 8 nucleotides agree with TRBD1. The CDR3 sequence is 18 residues long. CDR1 and CDR2 (germline): KGHSH, LQKENI. Germline trimming cut 1 base from V and 1 base from J; bases unmatched to any gene: 10. This chain's CDR3 is CASSPRIQGALRTDTQYF. The CDR3 DNA reads TGTGCCAGCTCACCACGGATCCAGGGGGCTCTGCGCACAGATACGCAGTATTTT. The entire variable domain, with the rest obtained from reference TRBV18 and TRBJ2-3, is as follows: NAGVMQNPRHLVRRRGQEARLRCSPMKGHSHVYWYRQLPEEGLKFMVYLQKENIIDESGMPKERFSAEFPKEGPSILRIQQVVRGDSAAYFCASSPRIQGALRTDTQYFGPGTRLTVL.

At least ten counts were recorded for this clonotype. CDR3 in DNA: TGTGCCAGCAGCTGGGAGCCGGGACGCGGGGGGGAGACCCAGTACTTC. Its translation: CASSWEPGRGGETQYF. This sequence joins TRBV7-8 and TRBJ2-5; the match to TRBD2 covers 8 bases. Trimming at V came to 4 bases and at J to 5 bases, leaving 12 bases not matched to a gene. The germline V gene encodes CDR1 SGHVS and CDR2 FQNEAQ. This CDR3 is built from 16 residues.

This clonotype was counted at least ten times. The rearrangement joins TRBV11-2 to TRBJ2-3; D remains ambiguous. The germline CDR1 and CDR2 sequences are SGHAT and FQNNGV. V gave up 6 bases and J gave up 4 bases, with 20 bases separating them. The CDR3 is 16 residues long. The CDR3 loop is CASRGYNTSHADTQYF. In DNA, the CDR3 is TGTGCCAGCAGGGGGTATAACACATCACATGCAGATACGCAGTATTTT.

This clonotype was counted a few times. The chain couples TRBV5-1 to TRBJ1-2, with D perhaps matching TRBD1 (5 bases). Germline loops: CDR1 SGHRS, CDR2 YFSETQ. This CDR3 has 17 residues. Trimming left V 2 bases short and J 2 bases short, with 19 bases between. The CDR3 region is CASSLLTQTRDNYGYTF. The CDR3 DNA sequence: TGCGCCAGCAGCTTACTCACACAGACGAGGGACAACTATGGCTACACCTTC.

The V gene is TRBV6-5, the J gene TRBJ1-6; no clear D gene. CDR1 and CDR2 from the germline V gene are MNHEY and SVGAGI. CDR3 length equals 15 residues. The V and J ends lost 3 bases and 9 bases respectively, with 15 bases between them. The DNA for the CDR3 is TGTGCCAGCAGTTATGGATGGTGGGATGGTTCACCCCTCCACTTT. Encoded protein: CASSYGWWDGSPLHF.

This clonotype was seen at least ten times. This rearrangement joins TRBV5-1 to TRBJ1-1, with 8 bases lining up with TRBD1. Germline V CDR1 and CDR2: SGHRS, YFSETQ. The CDR3 has 15 amino acids. The V and J ends lost 4 bases and 5 bases, in that order; junction bases with no gene match: 10. The CDR3 spells CASSARPTGGTEAFF. DNA of the CDR3: TGCGCCAGCAGCGCACGACCTACAGGGGGTACTGAAGCTTTCTTT.

This clonotype was observed many times. The J gene is TRBJ2-6, the V gene TRBV6-1; 9 bases align to TRBD1. The CDR3 has 15 amino acids. V lost 4 bases, J lost 2 bases, and 0 bases stayed unmatched. Germline loops: CDR1 MNHNS, CDR2 SASEGT. The CDR3 spells CASSGQGAGANVLTF. The CDR3 DNA reads as TGTGCCAGCAGTGGACAGGGGGCTGGGGCCAACGTCCTGACTTTC.

Points on this clonotype: One junction end does not reproduce the germline sequence, and a read error may be involved. The chain carries TRBV6-2 or TRBV6-3 and TRBJ2-6; D is tentatively TRBD1 or TRBD2 (6 bases each). CDR1 and CDR2 (germline): MNHEY, SVGEGT. The CDR3 contains 15 residues. CDR3 sequence reads: CASSPGDSGAKVLTF. Here the CDR3 DNA reads TGTGCCAGCAGCCCAGGGGACTCTGGGGCCAAGGTCCTGACTTTC.

Many counts were recorded for this clonotype. DNA for the CDR3: TGTGCCAGCTCGAGCAGGGGGCAATGGGAGCAGTACTTC. Protein sequence: CASSSRGQWEQYF. The V gene is TRBV18, the J gene TRBJ2-7, with 8 bases aligning to TRBD1. Germline V lookup: CDR1 KGHSH, CDR2 LQKENI. The CDR3 loop spans 13 amino acids. J was trimmed by 7 bases and V by 6 bases; bases with no gene match: 8.

This clonotype was detected ten times or more. J is TRBJ2-4 and V is TRBV5-1; TRBD1 matches 8 bases. The CDR3 covers 16 residues. V shed 2 bases and J 4 bases; nucleotides not matched to a gene: 8. The V gene's germline CDR1 is SGHRS and CDR2 YFSETQ. The CDR3 sequence: CASSFLPDRGKNIQYF. The CDR3 coding sequence is TGCGCCAGCAGCTTCCTACCCGACAGGGGAAAAAACATTCAGTACTTC.

On this clonotype: A much larger clone is a single base away; this may be a read error. This chain joins TRBV6-5 and TRBJ1-2; unclear D gene. Germline V gene sequence: CDR1 MNHEY, CDR2 SVGAGI. The CDR3 is 12 residues long. The CDR3 loop reads CASRGMSYGHTF. In nucleotides, the CDR3 is TGTGCCAGCCGTGGAATGTCCTATGGCCACACCTTC.

This clonotype showed up many times. The chain combines TRBV4-3 with TRBJ1-4, with unresolved D. Germline loops: CDR1 LGHNA, CDR2 YSLEER. There are 15 residues in the CDR3. Trimming shortened V by 1 base and J by 6 bases, and 12 bases separated the two germline ends. The DNA for the CDR3 is TGCGCCAGCAGCCAAGGGCGGGTTCGGGATGAAAAACTGTTTTTT. This codes for CASSQGRVRDEKLFF.

This clonotype was counted many times. The genes are TRBV9 and TRBJ2-3, with TRBD2 identical over 7 bases. There are 14 residues in the CDR3. CDR1 is SGDLS and CDR2 is YYNGEE in the germline V gene. J gave up 2 bases and V 3 bases, and 3 bases lay outside the gene matches. The CDR3 protein is CASSGLAPTDTQYF. The CDR3, as DNA: TGTGCCAGCAGCGGACTAGCCCCCACAGATACGCAGTATTTT.

In its sample, this clonotype was seen many times. This rearrangement joins TRBV4-1 to TRBJ1-4; D remains unclear. Germline V CDR1 and CDR2: MGHRA, YSYEKL. The germline V and J ends were trimmed by 3 bases and 4 bases, with 15 bases remaining between them. The length of the CDR3 is 16 residues. The CDR3 nucleotides read TGCGCCAGCAGCCAGGTCCGTGATGTTGTTAATGAAAAACTGTTTTTT. Translated: CASSQVRDVVNEKLFF.

This clonotype was picked up many times. The chain uses TRBV5-1 and TRBJ2-5; 11 bases align to TRBD2. Trimming took 2 bases from V and 2 from J; bases not matched to a gene: 2. The length of the CDR3 is 15 residues. CDR1 and CDR2 from the germline V gene are SGHRS and YFSETQ. The CDR3 reads CASSFGTSGQETQYF. The DNA for the CDR3 is TGCGCCAGCAGCTTCGGGACTAGCGGACAAGAGACCCAGTACTTC.

The rearrangement links TRBV18 to TRBJ2-3; 11 bases agree with TRBD1. V shed 3 bases, J shed 3 bases, and the junction held 8 bases outside the gene matches. CDR1 is KGHSH and CDR2 is LQKENI in the germline V gene. The CDR3 spans 17 residues. CDR3 DNA sequence: TGTGCCAGCTCACCGGGACAGGGGGTTATCGGTACAGATACGCAGTATTTT. Translation: CASSPGQGVIGTDTQYF.

The sample holds many counts of this clonotype. The CDR3 loop reads CSARPPALAGALQETQYF. The CDR3 coding sequence is TGCAGTGCTAGGCCTCCTGCGCTAGCGGGGGCCCTCCAAGAGACCCAGTACTTC. This rearrangement joins TRBV20-1 to TRBJ2-5; 10 nucleotides line up with TRBD2. V was clipped by 3 bases and J by 1 base; unmatched bases: 14. The CDR3 is 18 amino acids. Germline V CDR1 and CDR2: DFQATT, SNEGSKA (reference sequence).

The sample holds many counts of this clonotype. This sequence joins TRBV24-1 and TRBJ2-1, with no clear D. V was trimmed by 5 bases and J by 2 bases, leaving 9 bases between them. The germline V gene has CDR1 KGHDR and CDR2 SFDVKD. The CDR3 totals 14 residues. This CDR3 is CATSGREPYNEQFF. The CDR3 DNA follows: TGTGCCACCAGTGGAAGGGAACCCTACAATGAGCAGTTCTTC.

This clonotype came up many times. The chain carries TRBV29-1 and TRBJ2-2, with D maybe TRBD2 (5 bases). Deletions cut 4 bases from V and 5 bases from J, with 14 bases between. Germline V gene lookup returns CDR1 SQVTM and CDR2 ANQGSEA. This CDR3 region has 14 residues. CDR3 sequence: CSVAARADTGELFF. The CDR3 DNA reads TGCAGCGTTGCTGCGAGGGCAGATACCGGGGAGCTGTTTTTT.